This TCR beta chain was retrieved from a study of early T cells in non-severe SARS-CoV-2 infection (dated by TCRdb to the early 2020s). Notes on the research overall: Bulk RNA from unsorted whole blood was used for TCR sequencing, so alpha and beta chains could not be paired. Here is what the overall study found, with its caveats: VDJdb matching was skewed toward anti-spike CD8 responses and likely underestimated virus-specific expansions by missing private and CD4 specificities.

The library came from 5' RACE. Instrument on record: NextSeq 500. To correct for sequencing error and PCR bias, the TCR library protocol tagged individual cDNA molecules with unique molecular identifiers. TCR alpha and beta chains were both sequenced, and the abundances of alpha and beta sequences in each sample were closely correlated with each other. In the authors' own workflow: Decombinator V4 was used to perform V gene, J gene and CDR3 annotation of TCR sequences. TCRs were defined as expanded if a significant change between any two time points was detected under a Poisson model with p below 0.0001. TCR abundances were normalised to the total number of TCRs sequenced in each sample and reported as counts per million. MAIT TCRs were defined by TRAV1-2 paired with TRAJ12, TRAJ20 or TRAJ33, and iNKT TCRs by TRAV10 paired with TRAJ18. VDJdb, accessed 1 November 2021, was searched for CMV, EBV and SARS-CoV-2 annotated TCRs, with TCRs annotated for multiple antigens excluded. TCRdb trimmed public reads at Q25 via fastp, called clones via MiXCR and kept in-frame beta chains. Under each unique CDR3 protein, matching rows form one entry showing the most common genes and DNA. What appears here as the V and J calls and clone size reflects TCRdb's work, not the paper's. This sample holds 65,000 to 75,000 distinct CDR3 sequences; around 13% were observed only once. The top ten constitute about 5% of the sample.

The CDR3 sequence holds 14 residues, the cysteine and phenylalanine included. The kept DNA is CDR3 alone, 42 bases in frame from the first base. V drops 1 base and J drops 1 base, leaving 7 bases in between. Sequences MGHRA (CDR1) and YSYEKL (CDR2) are obtained from the germline V gene. This was a case-control study nested in a cohort of healthcare workers in London, UK, who had nasopharyngeal swab PCR tests and blood samples taken every week. Healthcare workers were recruited during the week of the UK lockdown, between 23 and 31 March 2020, and followed weekly for up to roughly 15 weeks. Notes on this clonotype: No antigen is known for it. Per-nucleotide qualities are absent, and no much larger clonotype sits a single base away.

The material sequenced was whole blood. This receptor chain uses TRBV4-1 and TRBJ1-1; too little of a D gene remains to name it. This TCR was recovered from an adult who was a healthcare worker with PCR-confirmed SARS-CoV-2 infection or an uninfected control (not recorded which). The DNA reads TGCGCCAGCAGCCAAGTTCGGTCGAACACTGAAGCTTTCTTT. It specifies CASSQVRSNTEAFF.